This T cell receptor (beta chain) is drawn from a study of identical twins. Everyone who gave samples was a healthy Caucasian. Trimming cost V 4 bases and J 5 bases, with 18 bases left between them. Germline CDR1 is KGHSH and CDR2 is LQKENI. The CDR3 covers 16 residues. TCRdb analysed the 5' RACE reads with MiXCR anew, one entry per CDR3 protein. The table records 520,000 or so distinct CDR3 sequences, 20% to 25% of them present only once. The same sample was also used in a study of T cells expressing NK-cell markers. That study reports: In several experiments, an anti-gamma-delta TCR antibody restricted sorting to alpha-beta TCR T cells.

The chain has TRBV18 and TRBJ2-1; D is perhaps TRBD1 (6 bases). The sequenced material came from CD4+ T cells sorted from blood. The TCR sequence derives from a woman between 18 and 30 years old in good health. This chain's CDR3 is CASSLLRGWDNNEQFF. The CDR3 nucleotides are TGTGCCAGCTCACTCCTGAGGGGGTGGGATAACAATGAGCAGTTCTTC.